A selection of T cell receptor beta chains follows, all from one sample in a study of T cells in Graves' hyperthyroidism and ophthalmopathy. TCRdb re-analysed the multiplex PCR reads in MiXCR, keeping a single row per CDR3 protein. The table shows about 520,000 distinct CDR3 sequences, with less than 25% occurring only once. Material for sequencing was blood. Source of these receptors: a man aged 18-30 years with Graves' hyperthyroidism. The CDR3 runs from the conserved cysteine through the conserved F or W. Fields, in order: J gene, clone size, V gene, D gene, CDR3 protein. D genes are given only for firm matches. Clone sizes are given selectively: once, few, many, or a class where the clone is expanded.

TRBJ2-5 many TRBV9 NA CASSVGPAKETQYF
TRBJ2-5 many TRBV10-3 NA CAISELWGQETQYF
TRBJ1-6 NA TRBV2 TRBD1 CASIRTGGYNSPLHF
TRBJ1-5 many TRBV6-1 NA CASSEHDRLNQPQHF
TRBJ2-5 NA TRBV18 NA CASSSNLEETQYF
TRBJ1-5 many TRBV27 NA CASSYGTLNQPQHF
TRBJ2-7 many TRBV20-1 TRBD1 CSAPRKGTASYEQYF
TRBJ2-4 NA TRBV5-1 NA CASSPGTKKGWYF
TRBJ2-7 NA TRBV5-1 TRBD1 CASSLSTDRGGHEQYF
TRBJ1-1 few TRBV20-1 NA CSARAHLARKAVLSEAFF
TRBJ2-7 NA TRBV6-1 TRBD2 CASSAKLTSGAYEQYF
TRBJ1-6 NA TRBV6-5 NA CASSYTGPGSPLHF
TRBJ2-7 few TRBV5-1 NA CASSLEGEPSGEQYF
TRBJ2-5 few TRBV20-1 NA CSAAPDSQETQYF
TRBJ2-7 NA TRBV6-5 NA CASSYREHYEQYF
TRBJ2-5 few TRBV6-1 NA CASSGDSRQETQYF
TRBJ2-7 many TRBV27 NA CASREGHSYEQYF
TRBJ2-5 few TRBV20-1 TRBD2 CSAALAEGQETQYF
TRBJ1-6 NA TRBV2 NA CASSDQGGDSPLHF
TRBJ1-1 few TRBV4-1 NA CASSQDWTETEAFF
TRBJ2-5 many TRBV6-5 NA CASALGGVGETQYF
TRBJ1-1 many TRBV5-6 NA CASSYPPAVGGVNTEAFF
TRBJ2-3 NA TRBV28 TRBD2 CASSQTSGGPDTQYF
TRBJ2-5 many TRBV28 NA CASSLSGTGQETQYF
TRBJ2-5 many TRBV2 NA CASTSGMETQYF
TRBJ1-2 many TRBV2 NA CASRAMFGPNYGYTF
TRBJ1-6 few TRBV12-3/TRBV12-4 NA CASTRGSYSPLHF
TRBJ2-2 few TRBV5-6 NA CASSSVASGTRNTGELFF
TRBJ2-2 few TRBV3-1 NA CASSLSLGGRKAGELFF
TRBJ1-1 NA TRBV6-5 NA CASRLIENTEAFF
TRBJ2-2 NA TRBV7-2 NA CASSLMSGELFF
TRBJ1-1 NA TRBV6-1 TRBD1 CASSEADRGRRTEAFF
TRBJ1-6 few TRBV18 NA CASSPPAGNNSPLHF
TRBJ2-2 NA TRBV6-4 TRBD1 CASSDSGQGESGELFF
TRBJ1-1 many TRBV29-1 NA CSVELGMGGTEAFF
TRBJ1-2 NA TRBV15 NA CATSSSSNYGYTF
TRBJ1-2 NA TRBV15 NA CATSRVFLQGSTF
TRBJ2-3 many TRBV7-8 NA CASSPNRVDTQYF
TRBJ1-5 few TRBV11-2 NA CASSSPVSGTNSNQPQHF
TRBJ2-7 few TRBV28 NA CASSFIGEASYEQYF
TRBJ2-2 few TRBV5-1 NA CASSLAYGTGELFF
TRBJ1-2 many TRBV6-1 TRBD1 CASRQTGGYGYTF
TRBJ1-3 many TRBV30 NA CAWRVQGASGNTIYF
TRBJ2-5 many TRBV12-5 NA CASGLDPVTKETQYF
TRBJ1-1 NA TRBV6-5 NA CASSYSRFQRPFF
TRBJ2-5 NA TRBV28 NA CASSLPFGSSLKETQYF
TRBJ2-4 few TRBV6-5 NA CASSYGRGLGAKNIQYF
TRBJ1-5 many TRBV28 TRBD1 CASSLTGQGNQPQHF
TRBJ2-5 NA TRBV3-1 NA CASSQVRGGRETQYF
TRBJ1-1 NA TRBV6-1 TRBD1 CASRKGAMNTEAFF
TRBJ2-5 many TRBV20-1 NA CSAYFAYQETQYF
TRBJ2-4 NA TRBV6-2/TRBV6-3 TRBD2 CASSSGLVGLTQYF
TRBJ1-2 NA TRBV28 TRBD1 CASRLQGASNYGYTF